A single sample is the source of the 16 T cell receptor beta chains below, sequenced in a study of neurological immune-mediated disorders. One entry per CDR3 protein, called by TCRdb with MiXCR from the 5' RACE reads. Of under 80,000 distinct CDR3 sequences listed, 4% to 6% are singletons. The sequenced sample was PBMCs. These receptor sequences come from a woman in her forties or fifties with multiple sclerosis.

This clonotype came up many times. V and J are TRBV15 and TRBJ1-5; 7 positions agree with TRBD1. The germline V gene has CDR1 LNHNV and CDR2 YYDKDF (reference sequence). After removal of 7 bases from V and 1 base from J, the junction contained 16 bases not matched to a gene. This CDR3 spans 18 amino acids. The CDR3: CATTDTEGGGWSNQPQHF. In DNA, the CDR3 is TGTGCCACCACCGACACCGAAGGGGGCGGGTGGAGCAATCAGCCCCAGCATTTT.

In this sample, this clonotype turned up many times. In DNA form, the CDR3 reads TGTGCCAGCACTCGGATTGATGGACCCTATGGCTACACCTTC. It encodes CASTRIDGPYGYTF. V and J are TRBV11-1 and TRBJ1-2, with no clear D. In germline, CDR1 is SGHAT, CDR2 FQDESV (reference sequence). The CDR3 has 14 amino acids. V was pared by 7 bases and J by 4 bases, with 16 bases between.

This clonotype appeared many times. The chain recombines TRBV12-3 or TRBV12-4 with TRBJ2-4; possible D gene TRBD1, 6 bases. V lost 3 bases to trimming and J lost 0 bases, with 18 bases between them. The CDR3 is 18 residues long. CDR3 amino acids: CASSLLLGDNQAKNIQYF. As DNA, the CDR3 is TGTGCCAGCAGTTTGTTACTTGGGGACAACCAAGCCAAAAACATTCAGTACTTC.

This clonotype was counted ten times or more. This sequence joins TRBV2 and TRBJ2-5, with 7 bases aligning to TRBD1. The CDR3 sequence is 16 residues long. CDR1 is SNHLY, CDR2 FYNNEI, per germline. The ends lost 7 bases at V and 2 bases at J; junction bases unmatched: 13. The CDR3 nucleotides are TGTGCCAGCACTTTGACGAGGACAGGCCGACAAGAGACCCAGTACTTC. Translation gives CASTLTRTGRQETQYF.

This chain connects TRBV7-2 to TRBJ2-3; D remains ambiguous. Trimming took off 6 bases at V and 5 bases at J, with 6 bases between the two ends. Germline CDR1 and CDR2: SGHTA and FQGNSA. CDR3 size: 11 residues. The CDR3 spells CASRLVDTQYF. The CDR3 DNA reads as TGTGCCAGCAGATTGGTAGATACGCAGTATTTT. The whole variable domain, filled in from reference TRBV7-2 and TRBJ2-3, reads GAGVSQSPSNKVTEKGKDVELRCDPISGHTALYWYRQSLGQGLEFLIYFQGNSAPDKSGLPSDRFSAERTGGSVSTLTIQRTQQEDSAVYLCASRLVDTQYFGPGTRLTVL.

This clonotype was observed at least ten times. The rearrangement uses TRBV14 and TRBJ1-1; unclear D gene. V dropped 0 bases and J dropped 7 bases, with 9 bases sitting between them. Germline CDR1 SGHDN, CDR2 FVKESK. CDR3 length: 13 amino acids. DNA for the CDR3: TGTGCCAGCAGCCAAGAGATATGGTATGAAGCTTTCTTT. This sequence encodes CASSQEIWYEAFF.

This clonotype was picked up many times. The rearrangement links TRBV5-6 to TRBJ1-2; D unclear. V was shortened by 0 bases and J by 4 bases, with 10 bases between the two germline ends. The CDR3 is 14 amino acids. Germline V lookup: CDR1 SGHDT, CDR2 YYEEEE. The CDR3 is CASSLVWGSYGYTF. DNA of the CDR3: TGTGCCAGCAGCTTGGTTTGGGGAAGCTATGGCTACACCTTC.

This clonotype was counted at least ten times. The chain carries TRBV7-3 and TRBJ2-3; TRBD2 agrees at 7 bases. Germline trimming cut 5 bases from V and 0 bases from J; bases unmatched to any gene: 5. The germline V gene has CDR1 SGHTA and CDR2 FQGTGA. This CDR3 comprises 15 residues. CDR3 amino acids: CASSPRGVSTDTQYF. The CDR3 DNA sequence: TGTGCCAGCAGCCCCCGGGGGGTTAGCACAGATACGCAGTATTTT.

On this clonotype: A much more abundant neighbour one base away suggests this may be a read error. The rearrangement links TRBV28 to TRBJ2-3; no definite D call. The CDR3 extends over 12 amino acids. Germline V gene sequence: CDR1 MDHEN, CDR2 SYDVKM. Trimming removed 8 bases at V and 2 bases at J, with 8 bases between. The CDR3 nucleotides read TGTGCCAGCCAGAACTTCACAGATACGCAGTATTTT. Amino acid sequence: CASQNFTDTQYF.

This clonotype came up many times. The CDR3 is CSASVPGAAKNIQYF. CDR3 nucleotides: TGCAGTGCTAGCGTACCGGGGGCGGCCAAAAACATTCAGTACTTC. The chain recombines TRBV20-1 with TRBJ2-4; D could derive from TRBD1 or TRBD2 (6 bases each). The CDR3 is 15 amino acids. The germline V and J ends were trimmed by 3 bases and 1 base, with 13 bases remaining between them. Per germline, CDR1 DFQATT and CDR2 SNEGSKA (reference sequence).

The chain couples TRBV7-2 to TRBJ2-1; 10 nucleotides match TRBD2. The CDR3 runs 16 residues. The germline V gene has CDR1 SGHTA and CDR2 FQGNSA. V was pared by 4 bases and J by 9 bases, with 12 bases of the junction left unmatched. The CDR3 is CASSSRGSSGGPEQFF. CDR3 in DNA: TGTGCCAGCAGCTCTAGGGGGTCTAGCGGGGGTCCTGAGCAGTTCTTC.

This clonotype was seen repeatedly, ten times or more. The CDR3 region has the DNA TGTGCCACCGGCCCTAGCGGGGGGGCTAAGTACAATGAGCAGTTCTTC. As protein: CATGPSGGAKYNEQFF. The J gene is TRBJ2-1, the V gene TRBV24-1; TRBD2 agrees at 12 bases. This CDR3 spans 16 amino acids. Germline V gene data show CDR1 as KGHDR and CDR2 as SFDVKD. The trim removed 9 bases at V and 4 bases at J, leaving 9 bases unmatched.

This clonotype was counted many times. The genes are TRBV12-3 or TRBV12-4 and TRBJ2-7; TRBD1 or TRBD2 may be the D gene (6 bases each). The V gene lost 2 bases and the J gene lost 6 bases, with 17 bases spanning the gap. CDR3 length: 15 amino acids. CDR3 DNA: TGTGCCAGCAGTTTAACGGGGGCCCGTTCTTTCGAGCAGTACGTC. Encoded protein: CASSLTGARSFEQYV.

This clonotype appeared many times. V usage is TRBV12-3 or TRBV12-4 and J usage is TRBJ1-6; no definite D call. The CDR3 covers 11 residues. Trimming took off 7 bases at V and 7 bases at J, with 5 bases between the two ends. The CDR3 reads CASTTNSPLHF. The CDR3 DNA is TGTGCCAGCACCACGAATTCACCCCTCCACTTT.

This clonotype was recorded at least ten times. The chain recombines TRBV20-1 with TRBJ1-2; possible D gene TRBD1, 5 bases. V was trimmed by 0 bases and J by 0 bases, leaving 17 bases between them. Germline V gene sequence: CDR1 DFQATT, CDR2 SNEGSKA (reference sequence). The CDR3 length is 17 residues. The CDR3 region is CSARDQGQGPANYGYTF. CDR3 nucleotide sequence: TGCAGTGCTAGAGATCAAGGGCAGGGACCGGCTAACTATGGCTACACCTTC.

This clonotype was detected many times. This chain connects TRBV3-1 to TRBJ2-6; D gene unclear. Germline assignment: CDR1 LGHDT and CDR2 YNNKEL (reference sequence). V gave up 1 base and J gave up 2 bases, with 0 bases separating them. This CDR3 is 13 amino acids long. The CDR3 region has the DNA TGTGCCAGCAGCCAAGCTGGGGCCAACGTCCTGACTTTC. Translating it yields CASSQAGANVLTF.